The clone carrying this TCR beta chain was counted between two and nine times. This sample was included in a study of patients and donors after allogeneic stem cell transplantation. TCRdb recomputed calls from the RT-PCR reads with MiXCR, one row per CDR3 protein. The table records roughly 960,000 distinct CDR3 sequences, about a sixth of them present only once. Trimming at V came to 3 bases and at J to 0 bases, leaving 8 bases not matched to a gene. In germline, CDR1 is SEHNR, CDR2 FQNEAQ (reference sequence). The CDR3 is 17 residues long. The sequencing input was blood, either unsorted or a sorted T cell fraction (not recorded which). The source is a human donor who was either an allogeneic HSCT recipient or a stem cell or donor lymphocyte infusion donor (not recorded which). It is not recorded whose cells these are; they may come from a transplant donor. V usage is TRBV7-9 and J usage is TRBJ1-3; TRBD1 aligns across 7 bases. The CDR3 reads CASSFRDTGVSGNTIYF. DNA for the CDR3: TGTGCCAGCAGCTTCCGCGACACAGGGGTCTCTGGAAACACCATATATTTT.